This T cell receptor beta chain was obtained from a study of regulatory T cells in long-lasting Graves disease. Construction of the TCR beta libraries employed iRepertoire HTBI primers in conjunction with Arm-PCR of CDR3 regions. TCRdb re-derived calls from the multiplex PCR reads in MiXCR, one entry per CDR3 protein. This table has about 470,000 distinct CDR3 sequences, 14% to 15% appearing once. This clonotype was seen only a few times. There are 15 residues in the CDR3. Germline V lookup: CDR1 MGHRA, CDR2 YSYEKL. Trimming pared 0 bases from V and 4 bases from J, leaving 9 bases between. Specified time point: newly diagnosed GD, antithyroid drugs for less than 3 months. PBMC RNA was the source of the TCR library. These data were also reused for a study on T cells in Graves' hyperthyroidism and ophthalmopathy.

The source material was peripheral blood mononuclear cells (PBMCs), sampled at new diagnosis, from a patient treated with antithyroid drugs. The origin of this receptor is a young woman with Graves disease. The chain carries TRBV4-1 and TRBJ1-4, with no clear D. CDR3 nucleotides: TGCGCCAGCAGCCAAGATGGATCCAATAATGAAAAACTGTTTTTT. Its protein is CASSQDGSNNEKLFF.